This entry lists 31 T cell receptor beta chains sequenced from one sample in a study of blood T cell repertoires in COVID-19. Clones were sequenced by immunoSEQ multiplex PCR, and TCRdb holds only the in-frame ones, with some missing. The sample carries roughly 160,000 clones, around 83% recorded once. The sample comprised peripheral blood. Receptors originate from a man aged 35-49 years with acute or convalescent COVID-19.

The rearrangement links TRBV7-2 to TRBJ2-2, with D possibly being TRBD1 (5 bases). V was clipped by 5 bases and J by 9 bases, with 7 bases between them. Germline V CDR1 and CDR2: SGHTA, FQGNSA. The CDR3 loop spans 11 amino acids. CDR3 loop: CASSLDRELFF. The CDR3 nucleotides read TGTGCCAGCAGCCTGGACAGGGAGCTGTTTTTT.

This clone was counted once. V and J are TRBV5-4 and TRBJ2-3; TRBD1 aligns across 10 bases. This CDR3 contains 13 residues. The V and J ends lost 5 bases and 5 bases, in that order; junction bases with no gene match: 2. Germline values: CDR1 SGHNT, CDR2 YYREEE (reference sequence). The CDR3 sequence is CASRGDRGDTQYF. The CDR3 DNA sequence: TGTGCCAGCAGAGGGGACAGGGGAGATACGCAGTATTTT.

The chain is built from TRBV5-1 and TRBJ1-1, with 7 bases identical to TRBD1. The CDR3 contains 16 residues. Germline V gene sequence: CDR1 SGHRS, CDR2 YFSETQ. Unmatched junction bases numbered 11, after V lost 6 bases and J lost 0 bases. The CDR3 here is CASTDSGQPLNTEAFF. CDR3 in DNA: TGCGCCAGCACCGACTCGGGACAGCCCTTGAACACTGAAGCTTTCTTT.

The V call is TRBV6-5, the J call TRBJ1-2, with a tentative D call TRBD1 (5 bases). Per germline, CDR1 MNHEY and CDR2 SVGAGI. There are 12 residues in the CDR3. Trimming pared 4 bases from V and 11 bases from J, leaving 14 bases between. CDR3 coding DNA: TGTGCCAGCAGTTCTCAGGGTAGGCCTTACACCTTC. It codes for CASSSQGRPYTF.

The rearrangement uses TRBV28 and TRBJ2-7; TRBD2 matches 7 bases. This CDR3 contains 13 residues. CDR1 MDHEN and CDR2 SYDVKM come from the germline V gene. V lost 5 bases to trimming and J lost 4 bases; unmatched junction nucleotides: 5. This CDR3 reads CASSLGRGYEQYF. The CDR3 nucleotides are TGTGCCAGCAGTCTGGGGCGGGGGTACGAGCAGTACTTC.

The chain combines TRBV12-3 or TRBV12-4 with TRBJ2-1, with 9 bases aligning to TRBD1. CDR3 length: 13 amino acids. The trim removed 4 bases at V and 7 bases at J, leaving 2 bases unmatched. The chain's CDR3 is CASSSGTGNEQFF. In nucleotides, the CDR3 is TGTGCCAGCAGTTCCGGGACAGGGAATGAGCAGTTCTTC.

The chain employs TRBV12-3 or TRBV12-4 and TRBJ2-2; a weak D match, TRBD1 (5 bases). V was cut by 5 bases and J by 6 bases, with 7 bases left in between. This CDR3 contains 12 residues. This CDR3 reads CASSQGSGELFF. For the CDR3, the DNA is TGTGCCAGCAGTCAGGGATCCGGGGAGCTGTTTTTT.

V usage is TRBV24-1 and J usage is TRBJ2-1, with D possibly being TRBD2 (7 bases). Germline-derived CDR1 and CDR2 are KGHDR and SFDVKD. The CDR3 length is 16 residues. Trimming left V 5 bases short and J 1 base short, with 14 bases between. CDR3 coding DNA: TGTGCCACCAGTGGTAGGGGGGGGACTTCCTACAATGAGCAGTTCTTC. This gives the protein CATSGRGGTSYNEQFF.

The rearrangement joins TRBV29-1 to TRBJ1-4; 7 bases agree with TRBD1. This CDR3 contains 13 residues. The junction had 9 bases not matched to a gene; V was cut back by 6 bases and J by 8 bases. In germline, CDR1 is SQVTM, CDR2 ANQGSEA. DNA for the CDR3: TGCAGCGTCTCTGACAGGGACCCCGAAAAACTGTTTTTT. Translated: CSVSDRDPEKLFF.

This chain links TRBV5-1 with TRBJ2-3, with 10 bases identical to TRBD2. This CDR3 spans 14 amino acids. With V trimmed by 4 bases and J by 8 bases, 7 bases remained unmatched. Per the germline V gene, CDR1 is SGHRS and CDR2 is YFSETQ. The DNA of the CDR3 is TGCGCCAGCAGCCCCCTAGCGGGGGTTGGTACGCAGTATTTT. Its translation: CASSPLAGVGTQYF.

The rearrangement joins TRBV5-4 to TRBJ2-5; D is unresolved. The V end lost 2 bases, the J end lost 3 bases, and 2 bases lay between the germline ends. This CDR3 comprises 11 residues. Germline loops: CDR1 SGHNT, CDR2 YYREEE (reference sequence). The CDR3 region is CASSFKETQYF. The CDR3 DNA follows: TGTGCCAGCAGCTTTAAAGAGACCCAGTACTTC.

The chain uses TRBV5-8 and TRBJ2-2, with D perhaps matching TRBD2 (7 bases). Germline values: CDR1 SGHTS, CDR2 YDEGEE. Trimming stripped 0 bases from V and 5 bases from J, with 14 bases between. CDR3 length: 16 residues. For the CDR3, the DNA is TGTGCCAGCAGCTTGGCCGGGGGGCGTCTGACCGGGGAGCTGTTTTTT. The encoded protein is CASSLAGGRLTGELFF.

The CDR3 DNA reads as TGTGCCACCAGTGATTCCCGACAGGGGGCTTTCCAGCCCCAGCATTTT. This translates into CATSDSRQGAFQPQHF. The gene calls are TRBV24-1 and TRBJ1-5; 10 bases agree with TRBD1. CDR1 and CDR2 (germline): KGHDR, SFDVKD. The CDR3 contains 16 residues. V dropped 2 bases and J dropped 7; count of bases not matched to a gene: 7.

V usage is TRBV11-3 and J usage is TRBJ2-1, with D hard to call. V dropped 2 bases and J dropped 8 bases, with 7 bases sitting between them. The length of the CDR3 is 12 residues. Germline V gene sequence: CDR1 SGHNT, CDR2 YENEEA. The CDR3 nucleotides are TGTGCCAGCAGCTTACGGAGAGATGAGCAGTTCTTC. Its translation is CASSLRRDEQFF.

The chain has TRBV5-1 and TRBJ1-5; TRBD1 aligns across 11 bases. The germline V gene has CDR1 SGHRS and CDR2 YFSETQ. CDR3 size: 19 residues. Germline trimming cut 5 bases from V and 2 bases from J; bases unmatched to any gene: 15. The CDR3 sequence: CASRGRDRGSSSGNQPQHF. The DNA for the CDR3 is TGCGCCAGCAGAGGGAGGGACAGGGGGTCAAGTAGCGGCAATCAGCCCCAGCATTTT.

The gene calls are TRBV21-1 and TRBJ1-5; the D segment call TRBD1 is taken from the table without a DNA check. TRBV21-1 is given as a pseudogene. This CDR3 comprises 17 residues. CDR3 sequence: CASTYPGTDRTNQPQHF. CDR3 nucleotides: TGTGCCAGCACCTACCCAGGTACCGACAGAACAAATCAGCCCCAGCATTTT.

The chain employs TRBV27 and TRBJ2-1; D ambiguous. The CDR3 runs 16 residues. The V end was cut by 4 bases, the J end by 0 bases, with 13 bases between. CDR1 is MNHEY and CDR2 is SMNVEV in the germline V gene (reference sequence). CDR3 coding DNA: TGTGCCAGCAGTTCACCACTTAGAAACTCCTACAATGAGCAGTTCTTC. This codes for CASSSPLRNSYNEQFF.

This clone was picked up a small number of times. The chain uses TRBV20-1 and TRBJ2-7; D remains ambiguous. The germline CDR1 and CDR2 sequences are DFQATT and SNEGSKA (reference sequence). Trimming left V 3 bases short and J 3 bases short, with 6 bases between. The CDR3 is 11 residues long. As DNA, the CDR3 is TGCAGTGCTAGCAGGCTCTACGAGCAGTACTTC. Its translation: CSASRLYEQYF.

This sequence joins TRBV15 and TRBJ1-5, with 7 bases that match TRBD1. This CDR3 is built from 15 residues. The V segment lost 2 bases and the J segment 2 bases; nucleotides outside the gene matches: 3. Germline V lookup: CDR1 LNHNV, CDR2 YYDKDF (reference sequence). Written as DNA, the CDR3 is TGTGCCACCAGCAGACCCGGGACAGGCAATCAGCCCCAGCATTTT. Encoded protein: CATSRPGTGNQPQHF.

The gene calls are TRBV28 and TRBJ1-2; D possibly corresponds to TRBD1 (6 bases). The CDR3 covers 13 residues. Germline CDR1 and CDR2: MDHEN and SYDVKM. V was trimmed by 6 bases and J by 7 bases, leaving 15 bases between them. CDR3 nucleotide sequence: TGTGCCAGCAGCATTACAGGGCGCGTTGGCTACACCTTC. Protein sequence: CASSITGRVGYTF.

This clone came up once. The chain joins TRBV5-5 to TRBJ1-2; a weak D match, TRBD1 (5 bases). The CDR3 spans 14 residues. Germline CDR1 reads SGHKS; CDR2 reads YYEKEE (reference sequence). Trimming removed 4 bases at V and 0 bases at J, with 10 bases between. CDR3 nucleotides: TGTGCCAGCAGCCAAGACAGTCCTAACTATGGCTACACCTTC. Translation gives CASSQDSPNYGYTF.

The chain uses TRBV7-3 and TRBJ2-5, with D perhaps TRBD2 (5 bases). This CDR3 comprises 13 residues. V was trimmed by 5 bases and J by 4 bases, leaving 11 bases between them. CDR1 and CDR2 (germline): SGHTA, FQGTGA. The CDR3: CASSPRGGETQYF. CDR3 DNA: TGTGCCAGCAGCCCCCGGGGTGGAGAGACCCAGTACTTC.

V and J are TRBV19 and TRBJ2-1; 13 bases align to TRBD2. With 3 bases clipped from V and 9 bases from J, the junction kept 8 bases outside the gene matches. This CDR3 is 16 amino acids long. Germline values: CDR1 LNHDA, CDR2 SQIVND (reference sequence). The CDR3 protein is CASSIERLAGGTEQFF. The CDR3, as DNA: TGTGCCAGTAGTATCGAGCGACTAGCGGGGGGAACTGAGCAGTTCTTC.

The chain has TRBV4-1 and TRBJ1-2; possibly TRBD1 for D (5 bases). This CDR3 contains 16 residues. V gave up 1 base and J gave up 5 bases, with 17 bases separating them. From germline, CDR1 is MGHRA and CDR2 YSYEKL. In DNA form, the CDR3 reads TGCGCCAGCAGCCAAGTCGATCGCAGGGAAGGTTATGGCTACACCTTC. Its protein product is CASSQVDRREGYGYTF.

CDR3 DNA sequence: TGTGCCAGCAGCTCCTGGAGGGTACCTGGAAACACCATATATTTT. Encoded protein: CASSSWRVPGNTIYF. The chain couples TRBV5-8 to TRBJ1-3; D is undetermined. The germline gives CDR1 SGHTS, CDR2 YDEGEE. V lost 3 bases, J lost 2 bases, and 12 bases lay in between. There are 15 residues in the CDR3.

The J gene is TRBJ1-2, the V gene TRBV6-5, with 9 bases fitting TRBD1. The CDR3 contains 15 residues. J lost 6 bases, V lost 6 bases, and 11 bases had no gene match. CDR1 and CDR2 from the germline V gene are MNHEY and SVGAGI. CDR3 residues: CASSAGTGRADGYTF. CDR3 nucleotide sequence: TGTGCCAGCAGCGCCGGGACAGGGCGTGCGGATGGCTACACCTTC.

This chain links TRBV18 with TRBJ2-4; D is perhaps TRBD2 (5 bases). Per the germline V gene, CDR1 is KGHSH and CDR2 is LQKENI. The CDR3 length is 15 residues. V was clipped by 3 bases and J by 2 bases, with 11 bases between them. Here the CDR3 reads CASSPVMTTKNIQYF. CDR3 sequence (DNA): TGTGCCAGCTCACCTGTAATGACTACCAAAAACATTCAGTACTTC.

The chain employs TRBV2 and TRBJ2-4; possibly TRBD2 for D (6 bases). Germline-derived CDR1 and CDR2 are SNHLY and FYNNEI. This CDR3 spans 13 amino acids. The V and J ends lost 8 bases and 1 base respectively, with 9 bases between them. CDR3 DNA: TGTGCCAGCGGGGGGTCTGCCAAAAACATTCAGTACTTC. It is translated as CASGGSAKNIQYF.

The V call is TRBV6-5, the J call TRBJ2-5; possibly TRBD1 for D (6 bases). Deletions cut 6 bases from V and 1 base from J, with 15 bases between. Germline CDR1 is MNHEY and CDR2 is SVGAGI. The CDR3 has 15 amino acids. The DNA of the CDR3 is TGTGCCAGCAGCGCCCTTGGACAGTTCCAAGAGACCCAGTACTTC. Translating it yields CASSALGQFQETQYF.

The chain is built from TRBV6-6 and TRBJ2-3; TRBD1 matches at 7 bases. Trimming took 7 bases from V and 3 from J; bases not matched to a gene: 10. This CDR3 contains 15 residues. CDR1 MNHNY and CDR2 SVGAGI come from the germline V gene (reference sequence). The CDR3 loop reads CASIPAGTATDTQYF. Written as DNA, the CDR3 is TGTGCCAGCATCCCAGCCGGGACAGCTACAGATACGCAGTATTTT.

CDR3 loop: CASSLTGTGVYEQYF. In DNA, the CDR3 is TGTGCCAGCAGCCTCACCGGGACAGGGGTTTACGAGCAGTACTTC. The chain recombines TRBV7-6 with TRBJ2-7; 10 nucleotides align to TRBD1. Unmatched junction bases numbered 8, after V lost 5 bases and J lost 4 bases. Per the germline V gene, CDR1 is SGHVS and CDR2 is FNYEAQ. The CDR3 spans 15 residues.